The 3 T cell receptor beta chains below all came from one sample that was sequenced in a study of a mutant IDH1 vaccine in newly diagnosed glioma. The protocol was immunoSEQ multiplex PCR, while the TCRdb copy is restricted to in-frame clones and leaves out a portion. This table has about 60,000 clones, roughly four fifths appearing once. Time point of the sample: week 35, safety follow-up. Vaccination used 300 ug of mutant IDH1 20-mer peptide per dose, with topical imiquimod. The antigens for these receptors are not known. The sequencing here drew on PBMCs, taken from a glioma patient whose treatment included an IDH1 peptide vaccine. The source of these receptors is a man in his forties with glioma.

V is TRBV5-5 and J is TRBJ1-6; no clear D gene. The CDR3 sequence is 12 residues long. Per the germline V gene, CDR1 is SGHKS and CDR2 is YYEKEE (reference sequence). V dropped 5 bases and J dropped 8 bases, with 8 bases sitting between them. The CDR3 here is CASRTPDSPLHF. DNA of the CDR3: TGTGCCAGCAGGACACCTGATTCACCCCTCCACTTT.

This clone showed up just once. This chain uses TRBV15 with TRBJ1-5; the D is unclear. The CDR3 totals 14 residues. Germline assignment: CDR1 LNHNV and CDR2 YYDKDF (reference sequence). Trimming removed 1 base at V and 1 base at J, with 5 bases between. CDR3: CATSRGGSNQPQHF. The CDR3 bases are TGTGCCACCAGCAGAGGAGGCAGCAATCAGCCCCAGCATTTT.

CDR3 protein: CASSFWGRLGDTQYF. In DNA, the CDR3 is TGTGCCAGCAGTTTCTGGGGCCGACTCGGGGATACGCAGTATTTT. The V and J genes are TRBV27 and TRBJ2-3, with D tentatively TRBD1 (5 bases). CDR1 MNHEY and CDR2 SMNVEV come from the germline V gene (reference sequence). This CDR3 spans 15 amino acids. V was clipped by 3 bases and J by 6 bases, with 16 bases between them.